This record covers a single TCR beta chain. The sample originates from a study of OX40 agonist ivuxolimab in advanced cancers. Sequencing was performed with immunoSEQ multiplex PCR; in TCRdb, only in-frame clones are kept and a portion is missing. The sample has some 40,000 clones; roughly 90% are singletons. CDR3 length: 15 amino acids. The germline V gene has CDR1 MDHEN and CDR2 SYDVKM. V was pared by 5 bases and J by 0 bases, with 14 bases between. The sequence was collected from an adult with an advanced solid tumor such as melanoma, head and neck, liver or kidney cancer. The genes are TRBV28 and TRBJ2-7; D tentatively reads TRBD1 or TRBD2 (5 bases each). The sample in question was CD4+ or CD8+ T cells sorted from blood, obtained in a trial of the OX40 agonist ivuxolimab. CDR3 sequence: CASSPPGRSSYEQYF. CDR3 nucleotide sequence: TGTGCCAGCAGTCCGCCGGGACGGAGCTCCTACGAGCAGTACTTC.